Sequencing of this T cell receptor (beta chain) was carried out in a study of glioma-infiltrating T cells after dendritic cell vaccination. Background on the study: At biweekly intervals, patients got three intradermal dendritic cell vaccine injections.

V lost 8 bases to trimming and J lost 2 bases, with 18 bases between them. CDR1 is LNHDA, CDR2 SQIVND, per germline (reference sequence). The CDR3 extends over 16 amino acids. Measured with immunoSEQ multiplex PCR; TCRdb has only the in-frame clones, and not every one. The data contain 60,000 or so clones, around nine tenths of them singletons. Time point described: after dendritic cell vaccination, including at tumor progression/relapse. All glioblastoma patients lacked an isocitrate dehydrogenase mutation. Of note for this clone: Its antigen is undetermined.

General observations from the study: Only a small number of patients had complete blood and tumor samples. Estimated pretreatment TIL content predicted outcome after dendritic cell vaccination.

The sequenced sample was blood, obtained after dendritic cell vaccination. The genes are TRBV19 and TRBJ1-4; TRBD1 is a possible D gene (5 bases). This TCR came from a human donor with glioblastoma. CDR3 coding DNA: TGTGCCAGTGGGCTCACCTTGGGGCAGACTAATGAAAAACTGTTTTTT. The encoded protein is CASGLTLGQTNEKLFF.